The clone carrying this T cell receptor (beta chain) was seen just once. This CDR3 is 13 amino acids long. The V gene end was trimmed by 10 bases and the J gene end by 0 bases; junction bases not matched to a gene: 6. The germline V gene has CDR1 ENHRY and CDR2 SYGVKD. Generated by immunoSEQ multiplex PCR, the TCRdb table keeps only in-frame clones and is missing some. The table lists some 39,000 clones, roughly 84% of them singletons, with over 4% in the top ten. This specimen belongs to a study of T cell changes during pregnancy in multiple sclerosis. Sequenced here: CD8+ T cells from peripheral blood mononuclear cells, sampled in the first trimester of pregnancy. The V gene is TRBV10-3, the J gene TRBJ2-7; 7 positions match TRBD1. This TCR was sampled from a female donor with multiple sclerosis, enrolled in a pregnancy study. The CDR3 DNA sequence: TGTGCCACCCAGGACAGGTCCTCCTACGAGCAGTACTTC. This codes for CATQDRSSYEQYF.